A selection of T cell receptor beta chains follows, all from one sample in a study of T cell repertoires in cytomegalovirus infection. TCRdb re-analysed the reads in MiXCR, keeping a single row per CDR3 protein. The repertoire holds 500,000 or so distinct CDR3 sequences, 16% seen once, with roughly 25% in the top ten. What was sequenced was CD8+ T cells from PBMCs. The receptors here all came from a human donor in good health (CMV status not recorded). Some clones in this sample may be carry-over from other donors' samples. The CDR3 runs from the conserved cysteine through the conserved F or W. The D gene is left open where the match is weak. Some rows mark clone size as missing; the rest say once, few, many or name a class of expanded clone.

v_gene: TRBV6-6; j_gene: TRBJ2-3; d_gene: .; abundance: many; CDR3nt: TGTGCCAGCAGTTACTCAGAGGCCTACACAGATACGCAGTATTTT; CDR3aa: CASSYSEAYTDTQYF
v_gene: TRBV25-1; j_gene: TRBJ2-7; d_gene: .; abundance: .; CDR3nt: TGTGCCAGCAGTGAGGTCAGGCTCGGGAACGAGCAGTACTTC; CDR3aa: CASSEVRLGNEQYF
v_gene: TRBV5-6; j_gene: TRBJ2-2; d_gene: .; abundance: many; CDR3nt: TGTGCCAGCAGCTTAAGCTTCCAACAGCCCGGGGAGCTGTTTTTT; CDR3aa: CASSLSFQQPGELFF
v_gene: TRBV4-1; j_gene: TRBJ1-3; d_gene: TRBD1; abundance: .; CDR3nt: TGCGCCAGCAGCGTTGGACAGGCCACTGGAAACACCATATATTTT; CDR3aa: CASSVGQATGNTIYF
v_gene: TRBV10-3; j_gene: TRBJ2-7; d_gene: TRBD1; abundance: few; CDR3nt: TGTGCCATCAGTGCCGGGACAGTCTACGAGCAGTACTTC; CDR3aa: CAISAGTVYEQYF
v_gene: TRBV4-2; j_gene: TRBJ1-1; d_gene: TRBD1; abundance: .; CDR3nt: TGTGCCAGCAGCCCCCTGGAAGGGGGCTCGACTGAAGCTTTCTTT; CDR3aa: CASSPLEGGSTEAFF
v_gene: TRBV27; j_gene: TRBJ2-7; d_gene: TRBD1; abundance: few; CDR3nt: TGTGCCAGCAGTTTATCGGGGACAGGGGCCTACTACGAGCAGTACTTC; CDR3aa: CASSLSGTGAYYEQYF
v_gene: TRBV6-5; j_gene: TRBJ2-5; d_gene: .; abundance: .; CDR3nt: TGTGCCAGTCGGGACAACCAAGAGACCCAGTACTTC; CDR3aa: CASRDNQETQYF
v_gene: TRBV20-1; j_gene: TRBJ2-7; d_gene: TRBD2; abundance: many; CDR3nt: TGCAGTGCTAGAGATGTTGCGACTAGCGGGAGCCACGAGCAGTACTTC; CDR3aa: CSARDVATSGSHEQYF
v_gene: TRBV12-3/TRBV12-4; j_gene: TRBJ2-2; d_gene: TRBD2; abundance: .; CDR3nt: TGTGCCAGCAGTTTTTTCCCCCTTTTAGCGGGGGGGGAGAACACCGGGGAGCTGTTTTTT; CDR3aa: CASSFFPLLAGGENTGELFF
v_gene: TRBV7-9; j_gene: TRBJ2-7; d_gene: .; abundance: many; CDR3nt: TGTGCCAGCAGCTTGTCGACAGTGGCTGGCTACGAGCAGTACTTC; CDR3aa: CASSLSTVAGYEQYF
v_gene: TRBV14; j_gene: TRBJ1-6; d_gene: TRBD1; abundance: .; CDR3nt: TGTGCCAGCAGCCAAGATACAGGGGTTTATAATTCACCCCTCCACTTT; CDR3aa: CASSQDTGVYNSPLHF
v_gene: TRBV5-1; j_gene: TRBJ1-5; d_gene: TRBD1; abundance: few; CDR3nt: TGCGCCAGCAGCTCCGGTGGACAGGGACGGAATCAGCCCCAGCATTTT; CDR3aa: CASSSGGQGRNQPQHF
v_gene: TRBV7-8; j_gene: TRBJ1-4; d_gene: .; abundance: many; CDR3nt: TGTGCCAGCAGCTATCTCGGCGGGGCTAATGAAAAACTGTTTTTT; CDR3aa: CASSYLGGANEKLFF
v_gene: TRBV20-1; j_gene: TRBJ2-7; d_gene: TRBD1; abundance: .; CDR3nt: TGCAGTGGCCGGGACAGGGTGGACTACGAGCAGTACTTC; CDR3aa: CSGRDRVDYEQYF
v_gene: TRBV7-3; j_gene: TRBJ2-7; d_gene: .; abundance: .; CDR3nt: TGTGCCAGCAGCTTAACGCGACAGGACCGCCACGAGCAGTACTTC; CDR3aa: CASSLTRQDRHEQYF
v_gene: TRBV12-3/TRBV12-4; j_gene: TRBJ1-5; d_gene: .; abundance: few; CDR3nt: TGTGCCAGCAGTTACTCCGGTTTCCGCGATCAGCCCCAGCATTTT; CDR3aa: CASSYSGFRDQPQHF
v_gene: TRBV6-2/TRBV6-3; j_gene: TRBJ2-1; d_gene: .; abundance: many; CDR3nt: TGTGCCAGCAGTTTCGTCAGGGTCAATGAGCAGTTCTTC; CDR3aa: CASSFVRVNEQFF
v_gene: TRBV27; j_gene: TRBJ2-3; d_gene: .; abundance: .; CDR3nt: TGTGCCAGCAGTTTATTCCCTCCCCGAGCGCCCCGCACAGATACGCAGTATTTT; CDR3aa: CASSLFPPRAPRTDTQYF
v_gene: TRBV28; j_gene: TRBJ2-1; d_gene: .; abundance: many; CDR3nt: TGTGCCAGCAGTTTAGGGGACTTGGCCTACAATGAGCAGTTCTTC; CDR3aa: CASSLGDLAYNEQFF
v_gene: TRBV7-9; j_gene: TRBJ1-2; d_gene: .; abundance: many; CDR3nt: TGTGCCAGCAGCTTACAGGGCCGCGAGACCTTTAACTATGGCTACACCTTC; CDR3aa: CASSLQGRETFNYGYTF
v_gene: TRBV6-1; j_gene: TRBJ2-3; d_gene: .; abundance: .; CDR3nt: TGTGCCAGCAATGGGGCCAGGGACCGCAGGACAGATACGCAGAATTTT; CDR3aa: CASNGARDRRTDTQNF
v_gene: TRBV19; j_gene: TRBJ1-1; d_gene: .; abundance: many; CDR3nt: TGTGCCAGTACCCTTCCTAGGGACCGACTGCGGAACACTGAAGCTTTCTTT; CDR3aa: CASTLPRDRLRNTEAFF